The 4 T cell receptor beta chains below all came from one sample that was sequenced in a study of blood T cell repertoires in COVID-19. Data came from immunoSEQ multiplex PCR; TCRdb stores just in-frame clones and leaves some out. Seen here are about 400,000 clones, approximately 91% observed once, and the top ten hold roughly 1.9%. The sample taken for sequencing was PBMCs or T cells enriched from blood (not recorded which). The receptors originated from a woman aged 40 to 49 with acute COVID-19.

The V and J genes are TRBV15 and TRBJ1-2, with D unclear. Germline V gene lookup returns CDR1 LNHNV and CDR2 YYDKDF (reference sequence). V was pared by 1 base and J by 4 bases, with 10 bases between. The CDR3 spans 14 residues. The CDR3 region is CATSRVKEFYGYTF. As DNA, the CDR3 is TGTGCCACCAGCAGAGTTAAGGAGTTCTATGGCTACACCTTC.

The sample holds a few counts of this clone. This chain uses TRBV30 with TRBJ2-3, with 8 bases aligning to TRBD1. The CDR3 is made up of 13 amino acids. V lost 0 bases, J lost 6 bases, and 2 bases stayed unmatched. Germline lookup yields CDR1 GTSNPN and CDR2 SVGIG (reference sequence). The CDR3 DNA reads TGTGCCTGGAGTGTCGCAGGGGGCGATACGCAGTATTTT. The encoded protein is CAWSVAGGDTQYF. Variable domain in full (rest from reference TRBV30 and TRBJ2-3): SQTIHQWPATLVQPVGSPLSLECTVEGTSNPNLYWYRQAAGRGLQLLFYSVGIGQISSEVPQNLSASRPQDRQFILSSKKLLLSDSGFYLCAWSVAGGDTQYFGPGTRLTVL.

The chain uses TRBV6-2 or TRBV6-3 and TRBJ1-5; maybe TRBD1 (6 bases). The CDR3 consists of 19 residues. The germline V and J ends were trimmed by 0 bases and 0 bases, with 18 bases remaining between them. Germline lookup yields CDR1 MNHEY and CDR2 SVGEGT. The CDR3: CASSYSMTGTRYSNQPQHF. For the CDR3, the DNA is TGTGCCAGCAGTTACTCGATGACAGGAACTCGATATAGCAATCAGCCCCAGCATTTT.

The gene calls are TRBV15 and TRBJ2-3; TRBD1 is a possible D gene (5 bases). CDR1 is LNHNV and CDR2 is YYDKDF in the germline V gene (reference sequence). The CDR3 runs 14 residues. V was cut by 1 base and J by 1 base, with 6 bases left in between. The CDR3 region has the DNA TGTGCCACCAGCAGAGTCAGGGGCACAGATACGCAGTATTTT. Its protein is CATSRVRGTDTQYF.